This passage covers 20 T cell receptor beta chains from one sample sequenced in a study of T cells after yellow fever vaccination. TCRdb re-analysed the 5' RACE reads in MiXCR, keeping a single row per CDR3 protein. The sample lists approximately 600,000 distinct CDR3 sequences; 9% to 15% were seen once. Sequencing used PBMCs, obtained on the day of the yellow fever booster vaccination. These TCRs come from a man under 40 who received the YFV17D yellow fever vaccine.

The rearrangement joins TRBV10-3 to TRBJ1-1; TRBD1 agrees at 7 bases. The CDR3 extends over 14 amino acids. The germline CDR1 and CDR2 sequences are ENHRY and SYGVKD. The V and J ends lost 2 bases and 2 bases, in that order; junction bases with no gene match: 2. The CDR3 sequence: CAISEGDSNTEAFF. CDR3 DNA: TGTGCCATCAGTGAGGGGGACAGCAACACTGAAGCTTTCTTT.

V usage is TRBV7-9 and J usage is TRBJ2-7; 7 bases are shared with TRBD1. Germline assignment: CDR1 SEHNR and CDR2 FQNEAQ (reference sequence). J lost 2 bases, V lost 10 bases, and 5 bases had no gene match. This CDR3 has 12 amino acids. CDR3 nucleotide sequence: TGTGCCACCGAGGACAGGACCTACGAGCAGTACTTC. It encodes CATEDRTYEQYF.

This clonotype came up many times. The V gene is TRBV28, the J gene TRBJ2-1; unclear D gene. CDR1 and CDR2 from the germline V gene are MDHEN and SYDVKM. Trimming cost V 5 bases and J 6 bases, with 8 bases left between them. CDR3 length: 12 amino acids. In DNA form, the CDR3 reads TGTGCCAGCAGTCCGCCTCTCAATGAGCAGTTCTTC. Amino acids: CASSPPLNEQFF.

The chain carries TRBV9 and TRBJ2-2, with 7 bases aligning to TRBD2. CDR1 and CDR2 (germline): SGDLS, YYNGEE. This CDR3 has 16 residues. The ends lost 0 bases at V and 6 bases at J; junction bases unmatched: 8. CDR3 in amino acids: CASSVAMAGVAGELFF. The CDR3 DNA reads TGTGCCAGCAGCGTAGCGATGGCGGGAGTCGCCGGGGAGCTGTTTTTT. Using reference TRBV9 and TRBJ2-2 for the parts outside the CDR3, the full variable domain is DSGVTQTPKHLITATGQRVTLRCSPRSGDLSVYWYQQSLDQGLQFLIQYYNGEERAKGNILERFSAQQFPDLHSELNLSSLELGDSALYFCASSVAMAGVAGELFFGEGSRLTVL.

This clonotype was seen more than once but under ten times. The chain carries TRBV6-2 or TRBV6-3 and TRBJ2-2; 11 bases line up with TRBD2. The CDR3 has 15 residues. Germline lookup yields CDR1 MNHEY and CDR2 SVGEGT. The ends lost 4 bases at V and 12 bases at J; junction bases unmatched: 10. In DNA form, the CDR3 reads TGTGCCAGCAGTTCCGTCGGAACTAGCGGGAGAAAGCTGTTTTTT. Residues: CASSSVGTSGRKLFF.

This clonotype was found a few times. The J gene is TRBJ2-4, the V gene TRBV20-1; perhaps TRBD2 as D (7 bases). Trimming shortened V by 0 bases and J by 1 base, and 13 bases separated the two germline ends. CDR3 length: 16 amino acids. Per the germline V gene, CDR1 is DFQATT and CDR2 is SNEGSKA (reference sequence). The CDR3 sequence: CSAREGPGGAKNIQYF. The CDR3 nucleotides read TGCAGTGCTAGAGAGGGCCCGGGGGGCGCCAAAAACATTCAGTACTTC.

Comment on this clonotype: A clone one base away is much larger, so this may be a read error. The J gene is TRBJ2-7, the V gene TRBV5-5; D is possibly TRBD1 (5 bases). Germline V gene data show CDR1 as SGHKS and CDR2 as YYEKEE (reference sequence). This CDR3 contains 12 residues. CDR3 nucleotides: TGTGCCAGCAGCTTTTCAGGGAACGAGCAGCACTTC. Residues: CASSFSGNEQHF.

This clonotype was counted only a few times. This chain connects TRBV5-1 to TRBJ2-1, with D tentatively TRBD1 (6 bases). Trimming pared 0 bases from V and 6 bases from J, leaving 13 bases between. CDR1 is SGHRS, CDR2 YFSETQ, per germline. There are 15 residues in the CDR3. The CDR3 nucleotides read TGCGCCAGCAGCTTGGCAGGGGCCGCCCCCAATGAGCAGTTCTTC. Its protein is CASSLAGAAPNEQFF.

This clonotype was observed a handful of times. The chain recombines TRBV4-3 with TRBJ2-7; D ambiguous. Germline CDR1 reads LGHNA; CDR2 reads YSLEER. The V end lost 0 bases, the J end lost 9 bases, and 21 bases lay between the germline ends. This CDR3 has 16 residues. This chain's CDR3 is CASSQELANLPNGQYF. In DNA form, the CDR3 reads TGCGCCAGCAGCCAAGAATTGGCGAACCTTCCGAACGGGCAGTACTTC.

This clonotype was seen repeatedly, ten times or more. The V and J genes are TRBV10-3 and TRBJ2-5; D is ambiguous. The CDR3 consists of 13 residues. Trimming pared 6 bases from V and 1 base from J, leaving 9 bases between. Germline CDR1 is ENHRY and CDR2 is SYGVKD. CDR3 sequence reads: CAIRAGPQETQYF. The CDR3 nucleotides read TGTGCCATCAGAGCCGGACCCCAAGAGACCCAGTACTTC.

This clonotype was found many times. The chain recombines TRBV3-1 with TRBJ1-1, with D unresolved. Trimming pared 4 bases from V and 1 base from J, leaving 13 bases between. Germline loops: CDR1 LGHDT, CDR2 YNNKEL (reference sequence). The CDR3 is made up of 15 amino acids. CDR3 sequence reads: CASSPGGSGNTEAFF. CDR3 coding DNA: TGTGCCAGCAGCCCAGGTGGATCAGGGAACACTGAAGCTTTCTTT.

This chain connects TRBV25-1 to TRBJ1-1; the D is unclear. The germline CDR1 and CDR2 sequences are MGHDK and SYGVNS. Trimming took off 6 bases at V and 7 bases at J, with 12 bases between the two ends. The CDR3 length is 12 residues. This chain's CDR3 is CASRWTGSEAFF. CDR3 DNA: TGTGCCAGCAGGTGGACGGGCAGTGAAGCTTTCTTT.

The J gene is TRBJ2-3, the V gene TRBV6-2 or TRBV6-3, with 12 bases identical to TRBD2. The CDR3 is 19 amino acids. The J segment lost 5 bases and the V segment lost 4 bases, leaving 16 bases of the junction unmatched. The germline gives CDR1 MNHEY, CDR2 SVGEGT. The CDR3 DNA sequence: TGTGCCAGCAGTTTTCGTCGGACTAGCGGGACCTCCCGGGGAGATACGCAGTATTTT. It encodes CASSFRRTSGTSRGDTQYF.

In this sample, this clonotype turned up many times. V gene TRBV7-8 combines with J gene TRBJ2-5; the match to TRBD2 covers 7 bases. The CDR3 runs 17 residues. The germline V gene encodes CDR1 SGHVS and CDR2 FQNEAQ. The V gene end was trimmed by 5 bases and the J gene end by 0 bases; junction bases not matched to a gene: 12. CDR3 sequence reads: CASSVRGGILYQETQYF. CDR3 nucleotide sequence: TGTGCCAGCAGCGTTCGCGGGGGAATACTGTACCAAGAGACCCAGTACTTC.

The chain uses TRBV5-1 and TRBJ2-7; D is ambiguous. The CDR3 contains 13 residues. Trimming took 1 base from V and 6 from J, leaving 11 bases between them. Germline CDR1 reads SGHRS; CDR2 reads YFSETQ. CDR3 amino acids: CASSLNTGLEQYF. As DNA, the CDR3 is TGCGCCAGCAGCTTGAACACCGGGCTCGAGCAGTACTTC. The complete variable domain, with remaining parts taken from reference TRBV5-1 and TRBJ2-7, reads KAGVTQTPRYLIKTRGQQVTLSCSPISGHRSVSWYQQTPGQGLQFLFEYFSETQRNKGNFPGRFSGRQFSNSRSEMNVSTLELGDSALYLCASSLNTGLEQYFGPGTRLTVT.

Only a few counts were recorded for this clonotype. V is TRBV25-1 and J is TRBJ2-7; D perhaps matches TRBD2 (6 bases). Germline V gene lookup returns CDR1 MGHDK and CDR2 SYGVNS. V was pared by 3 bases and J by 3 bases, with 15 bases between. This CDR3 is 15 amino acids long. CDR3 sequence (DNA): TGTGCCAGCAGTGATTTAGGCGGGGTTAACTACGAGCAGTACTTC. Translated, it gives CASSDLGGVNYEQYF.

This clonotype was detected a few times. The DNA of the CDR3 is TGCAGTGCTAGAGATCAGGAGGGAGCCTATGGCTACACCTTC. Protein: CSARDQEGAYGYTF. The chain has TRBV20-1 and TRBJ1-2; no clear D. CDR1 and CDR2 from the germline V gene are DFQATT and SNEGSKA (reference sequence). Trimming took off 0 bases at V and 4 bases at J, with 12 bases between the two ends. The CDR3 spans 14 residues.

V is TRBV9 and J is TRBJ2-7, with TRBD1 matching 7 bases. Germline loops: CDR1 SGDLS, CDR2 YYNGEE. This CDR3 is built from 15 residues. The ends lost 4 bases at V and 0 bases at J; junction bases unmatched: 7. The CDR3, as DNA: TGTGCCAGCAGCTTAACAGGGGAAGGCTCCTACGAGCAGTACTTC. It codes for CASSLTGEGSYEQYF.

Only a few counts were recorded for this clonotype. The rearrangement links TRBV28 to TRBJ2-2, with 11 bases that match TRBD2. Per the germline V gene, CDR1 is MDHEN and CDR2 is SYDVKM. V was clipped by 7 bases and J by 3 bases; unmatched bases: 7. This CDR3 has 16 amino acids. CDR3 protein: CASTLPGLADTGELFF. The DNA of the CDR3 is TGTGCCAGCACCCTCCCGGGACTAGCGGACACCGGGGAGCTGTTTTTT.

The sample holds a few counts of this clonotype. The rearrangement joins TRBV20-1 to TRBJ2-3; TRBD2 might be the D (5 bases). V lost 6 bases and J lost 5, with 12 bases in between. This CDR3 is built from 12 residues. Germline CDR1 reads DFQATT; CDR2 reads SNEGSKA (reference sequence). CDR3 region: CSATDREDTQYF. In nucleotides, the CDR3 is TGCAGTGCCACCGACCGGGAAGATACGCAGTATTTT.